The rows below give T cell receptor beta chains drawn from one sample of a study of T-cell reconstitution after alpha-beta-depleted transplantation in children. TCRdb reprocessed the PCR reads with MiXCR, giving one entry per CDR3 protein. The sample shows fewer than 550,000 distinct CDR3 sequences, roughly an eighth of them seen only once. The sample was PBMCs, mostly from graft donor cells, taken 180 days after TCRalphabeta/CD19-depleted stem cell transplant. These receptors were collected from a female patient aged 2-15 years who had a stem cell transplant for aplastic anemia, so the T cells may come from the graft donor. Both conserved end residues are part of each CDR3.

v_call	j_call	cdr3_aa
TRBV6-5	TRBJ1-1	CASSLFSTPGGSTEAFF
TRBV12-3/TRBV12-4	TRBJ1-1	CASSPQDYTEAFF
TRBV12-3/TRBV12-4	TRBJ1-5	CASSLSGQGNQPQHF
TRBV30	TRBJ1-2	CAWSVRPNGYTF
TRBV12-3/TRBV12-4	TRBJ2-5	CASHPTGGVQETQYF
TRBV27	TRBJ1-1	CASSFGAGGTEAFF
TRBV27	TRBJ2-3	CASSPRPRGSTDTQYF
TRBV5-1	TRBJ1-1	CASSLDPLFTEAFF
TRBV7-8	TRBJ1-6	CASSLVGGTGAVGPLHF
TRBV20-1	TRBJ2-7	CSARGRREAPYEQYF
TRBV7-2	TRBJ2-1	CASSYLFWTGHHNEQFF
TRBV5-1	TRBJ2-2	CASSHYRGPGYSGELFF
TRBV24-1	TRBJ2-1	CATSEGDRVEQFF
TRBV6-2/TRBV6-3	TRBJ1-5	CASSSRVRQPQHF
TRBV5-6	TRBJ2-3	CASSTYLRESTDTQYF
TRBV10-3	TRBJ2-7	CAISPRGDHEQYF
TRBV7-2	TRBJ1-5	CASSPFRGDGQPQHF
TRBV4-3	TRBJ2-5	CASSQYYLAGGLETQYF
TRBV6-5	TRBJ2-4	CASSHSSVPGKNIQYF
TRBV5-1	TRBJ2-7	CASSQGLALSYEQYF
TRBV7-7	TRBJ2-5	CASSRNPTGLAASETQYF
TRBV20-1	TRBJ2-4	CSVAWQTKNIQYF
TRBV19	TRBJ2-2	CASSMDSPNTGELFF
TRBV7-2	TRBJ2-3	CASSFRASGYSTDTQYF
TRBV30	TRBJ1-4	CAFSRGEPANEKLFF
TRBV24-1	TRBJ2-1	CATSALDRTYNEQFF
TRBV3-1	TRBJ2-1	CASTAGGTGYGNEQFF
TRBV5-1	TRBJ2-1	CASSLAVQRDNEQFF
TRBV10-1	TRBJ2-3	CASSLWTSGSTDTQYF
TRBV5-5	TRBJ2-7	CASSPPGQGVDEQYF
TRBV7-8	TRBJ1-5	CASSLKPGFNQPQHF
TRBV12-3/TRBV12-4	TRBJ2-2	CASSRGLAPGELFF
TRBV7-9	TRBJ1-4	CASSPWGLGDEKLFF